The rows below give T cell receptor beta chains drawn from one sample of a study of shared clonotypes between healthy human individuals. The repertoire was sequenced with immunoSEQ multiplex PCR; TCRdb's copy has only in-frame clones and lacks some. The table shows around 1.9 million clones, with just under 95% occurring only once. The sample consisted of naive CD8+ T cells from PBMCs. These receptors originate from a young man in good health. Some clones in this sample may be carry-over from other donors' samples. Each CDR3 is given with its conserved first and last residue. A D gene is named only where the DNA matches it firmly. The listing skips clone size in some rows; elsewhere it reads once, few, many or a size class.

v_call	clone_size	j_call	d_call	cdr3_aa	cdr3_nt
TRBV9	.	TRBJ2-2	.	CASSVERGRANTGELFF	TGTGCCAGCAGCGTAGAGAGAGGGCGAGCGAACACCGGGGAGCTGTTTTTT
TRBV18	.	TRBJ2-3	.	CASQTGAMTQYF	TGTGCCAGCCAGACGGGAGCGATGACGCAGTATTTT
TRBV2	.	TRBJ1-1	.	CASSEPRQDMNTEAFF	TGTGCCAGCAGCGAACCCAGACAGGACATGAACACTGAAGCTTTCTTT
TRBV7-2	few	TRBJ2-7	TRBD2	CASSLLLAAYEQYF	TGTGCCAGCAGCTTATTACTAGCGGCCTACGAGCAGTACTTC
TRBV4-2	.	TRBJ2-3	.	CASSPVGGASTDTQYF	TGTGCCAGCAGCCCGGTCGGCGGAGCTAGCACAGATACGCAGTATTTT
TRBV27	.	TRBJ2-7	.	CASSSRSGVEREQYF	TGTGCCAGCAGTTCCCGGTCAGGGGTCGAGCGCGAGCAGTACTTC
TRBV10-3	.	TRBJ1-4	TRBD1	CAISDRASSEKLFF	TGTGCCATCAGCGACAGGGCTTCAAGTGAAAAACTGTTTTTT
TRBV7-8	once	TRBJ1-1	TRBD1	CASSLVYRGNTEAFF	TGTGCCAGCAGCTTGGTGTACAGGGGGAACACTGAAGCTTTCTTT
TRBV2	.	TRBJ2-7	.	CASSDLRGTLGEQYF	TGTGCCAGCAGTGACCTTCGAGGGACCCTAGGGGAGCAGTACTTC
TRBV5-1	.	TRBJ2-3	TRBD2	CASSFLASGSVNTQYF	TGCGCCAGCAGCTTCCTGGCTAGCGGGAGTGTAAATACGCAGTATTTT
TRBV15	.	TRBJ1-2	.	CATSGRTGDLNYGYTF	TGTGCCACCAGCGGCCGAACGGGAGACCTCAACTATGGCTACACCTTC
TRBV6-6	.	TRBJ2-2	.	CASRETGELFF	TGTGCCAGTCGGGAGACCGGGGAGCTGTTTTTT
TRBV9	.	TRBJ1-5	.	CASSVGGASNQPQHF	TGTGCCAGCAGCGTAGGAGGGGCCAGCAATCAGCCCCAGCATTTT
TRBV6-5	.	TRBJ2-7	TRBD2	CASRIRDYSYEQYF	TGTGCCAGTCGCATCAGGGACTACTCCTACGAGCAGTACTTC